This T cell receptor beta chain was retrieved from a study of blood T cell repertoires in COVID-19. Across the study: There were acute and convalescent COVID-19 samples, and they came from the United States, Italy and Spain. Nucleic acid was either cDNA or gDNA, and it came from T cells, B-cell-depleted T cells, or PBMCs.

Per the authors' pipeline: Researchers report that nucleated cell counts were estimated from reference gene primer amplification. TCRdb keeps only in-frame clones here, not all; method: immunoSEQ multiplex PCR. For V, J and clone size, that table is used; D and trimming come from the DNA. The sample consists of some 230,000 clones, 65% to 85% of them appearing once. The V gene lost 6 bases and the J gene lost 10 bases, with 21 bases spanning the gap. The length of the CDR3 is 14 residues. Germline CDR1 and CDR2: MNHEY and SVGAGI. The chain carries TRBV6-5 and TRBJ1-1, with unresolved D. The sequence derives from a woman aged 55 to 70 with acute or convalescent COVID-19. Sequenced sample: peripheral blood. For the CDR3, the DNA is TGTGCCAGCAGAGAGGCCCGGGCCCGAGGGCGAGCTTTCTTT. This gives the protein CASREARARGRAFF.